The 32 T cell receptor beta chains in this list originate from one sample, sequenced in a study of T-cell memory formation after mild COVID-19. TCRdb ran MiXCR on the 5' RACE reads and lists one entry per CDR3 protein. The sample comprises around 200,000 distinct CDR3 sequences, about 11% of which are singletons, and roughly 3% rests with the top ten. Sequenced sample: PBMCs or a T cell subset sorted from them (not recorded which). The receptors come from a man aged 18-30 years who had mild COVID-19 (a few samples of this study predate the infection). Cell type and time point are not known.

This clonotype appeared a few times. This sequence joins TRBV5-1 and TRBJ1-1; D uncertain. V was pared by 5 bases and J by 9 bases, with 2 bases between. CDR3 size: 8 residues. In germline, CDR1 is SGHRS, CDR2 YFSETQ. This CDR3 reads CASSKAFF. In nucleotides, the CDR3 is TGCGCCAGCAGTAAAGCTTTCTTT.

This clonotype was detected ten times or more. V usage is TRBV7-2 and J usage is TRBJ2-3; either TRBD1 or TRBD2 may fit D (6 bases each). CDR3 length equals 17 residues. The germline V gene encodes CDR1 SGHTA and CDR2 FQGNSA. V lost 1 base to trimming and J lost 0 bases, with 14 bases between them. The CDR3 DNA reads TGTGCCAGCAGCTTAGAGGGGGGATTTTCTAGCACAGATACGCAGTATTTT. Protein product: CASSLEGGFSSTDTQYF.

This clonotype was detected many times. J is TRBJ1-5 and V is TRBV5-1; D call uncertain. The CDR3 is made up of 15 amino acids. Germline-derived CDR1 and CDR2 are SGHRS and YFSETQ. V was cut by 0 bases and J by 5 bases, with 12 bases left in between. Here the CDR3 DNA reads TGCGCCAGCAGCTTGGAGTCGGGTTCCTATCAGCCCCAGCATTTT. This sequence encodes CASSLESGSYQPQHF.

This clonotype was counted many times. V usage is TRBV7-6 and J usage is TRBJ2-1; 9 bases agree with TRBD1. Germline CDR1 and CDR2: SGHVS and FNYEAQ. V dropped 3 bases and J dropped 8; count of bases not matched to a gene: 20. This CDR3 contains 19 residues. CDR3 sequence reads: CASSLAFRTGTGKRDEQFF. As DNA, the CDR3 is TGTGCCAGCAGCTTGGCGTTTAGGACCGGGACAGGGAAGCGGGATGAGCAGTTCTTC.

The rearrangement links TRBV9 to TRBJ2-3, with D perhaps TRBD2 (6 bases). Trimming took off 2 bases at V and 1 base at J, with 11 bases between the two ends. The CDR3 contains 15 residues. CDR1 and CDR2 (germline): SGDLS, YYNGEE. CDR3 amino acids: CASSVEGGGTDTQYF. CDR3 nucleotides: TGTGCCAGCAGCGTTGAAGGCGGGGGCACAGATACGCAGTATTTT.

The chain links TRBV7-2 to TRBJ2-1; D is perhaps TRBD1 or TRBD2 (6 bases each). Germline V gene lookup returns CDR1 SGHTA and CDR2 FQGNSA. V was pared by 1 base and J by 15 bases, with 16 bases between. This CDR3 is 13 amino acids long. The CDR3 region is CASSLGGAGKVFF. CDR3 DNA: TGTGCCAGCAGCTTAGGGGGGGCAGGGAAGGTGTTCTTC.

The sample holds a few counts of this clonotype. The chain uses TRBV29-1 and TRBJ2-1; no reliable D call. CDR3 size: 13 residues. V shed 0 bases and J shed 8 bases, with 11 bases lying between them. Germline CDR1 is SQVTM and CDR2 is ANQGSEA. The CDR3 region has the DNA TGCAGCGTTGAAGATCGATACATCCATGAGCAGTTCTTC. This translates into CSVEDRYIHEQFF.

This clonotype came up many times. The chain links TRBV7-2 to TRBJ2-1, with 10 bases matching TRBD2. The CDR3 has 18 amino acids. V gave up 5 bases and J gave up 0 bases; unmatched junction bases: 10. Germline V gene lookup returns CDR1 SGHTA and CDR2 FQGNSA. Here the CDR3 reads CASSLAVAGGDSYNEQFF. CDR3 sequence (DNA): TGTGCCAGCAGCCTCGCCGTAGCGGGGGGAGACTCCTACAATGAGCAGTTCTTC.

This clonotype showed up just a few times. The rearrangement uses TRBV7-2 and TRBJ1-6; D might be TRBD1 (6 bases). The CDR3 has 14 residues. Germline V gives CDR1 SGHTA, CDR2 FQGNSA. Trimming took 2 bases from V and 6 from J, leaving 8 bases between them. CDR3 sequence reads: CASSLSGANSPLHF. CDR3 DNA: TGTGCCAGCAGCTTATCGGGGGCTAATTCACCCCTCCACTTT.

This clonotype was picked up many times. This chain links TRBV12-3 or TRBV12-4 with TRBJ2-5, with 9 positions matching TRBD1. The CDR3 runs to 18 residues. The V gene end was trimmed by 6 bases and the J gene end by 0 bases; junction bases not matched to a gene: 14. The CDR3 loop reads CASRDPYLRQGDQETQYF. The CDR3 bases are TGTGCCAGCAGGGATCCCTACCTAAGACAGGGGGACCAAGAGACCCAGTACTTC.

The chain is built from TRBV29-1 and TRBJ2-7, with 7 bases aligning to TRBD1. Trimming cost V 6 bases and J 9 bases; bases outside gene matches: 14. Germline CDR1 reads SQVTM; CDR2 reads ANQGSEA. This CDR3 comprises 13 residues. In nucleotides, the CDR3 is TGCAGCGTGGAGACAGGGTCTTTACGCGGGCAGTACTTC. This translates into CSVETGSLRGQYF.

The V call is TRBV24-1, the J call TRBJ1-1; weak D call: TRBD1 (6 bases). Germline V lookup: CDR1 KGHDR, CDR2 SFDVKD. The CDR3 runs to 11 residues. V lost 12 bases, J lost 2 bases, and 9 bases lay in between. This chain's CDR3 is CAVRGNTEAFF. CDR3 in DNA: TGTGCCGTCAGGGGCAACACTGAAGCTTTCTTT.

The chain recombines TRBV5-1 with TRBJ1-1; the match to TRBD1 covers 8 bases. The CDR3 consists of 14 residues. Germline V gene lookup returns CDR1 SGHRS and CDR2 YFSETQ. V was pared by 4 bases and J by 4 bases, with 6 bases of the junction left unmatched. Written as DNA, the CDR3 is TGCGCCAGCAGCGGGACAGGAGGAATCACTGAAGCTTTCTTT. It encodes CASSGTGGITEAFF.

This clonotype occurred a few times. J is TRBJ2-2 and V is TRBV9; the D gene is possibly TRBD2 (6 bases). From germline, CDR1 is SGDLS and CDR2 YYNGEE. Trimming shortened V by 0 bases and J by 1 base, and 10 bases separated the two germline ends. The CDR3 consists of 16 residues. The CDR3 DNA reads TGTGCCAGCAGCGTAGAGACAGCGGGGAACACCGGGGAGCTGTTTTTT. Amino acid sequence: CASSVETAGNTGELFF.

This clonotype was seen at least ten times. The rearrangement joins TRBV5-1 to TRBJ2-4, with D perhaps matching TRBD2 (7 bases). This CDR3 has 15 amino acids. V lost 1 base, J lost 5 bases, and 13 bases lay in between. CDR1 and CDR2 from the germline V gene are SGHRS and YFSETQ. CDR3 protein: CASSLMGGAENIQYF. The CDR3 nucleotides are TGCGCCAGCAGCTTGATGGGGGGGGCCGAAAACATTCAGTACTTC.

The genes are TRBV12-3 or TRBV12-4 and TRBJ2-3; TRBD2 aligns across 7 bases. The ends lost 10 bases at V and 9 bases at J; junction bases unmatched: 10. The CDR3 is made up of 12 amino acids. The CDR3 spells CATEERGGTQYF. The CDR3 bases are TGTGCCACCGAGGAGCGGGGCGGCACGCAGTATTTT.

The chain combines TRBV6-5 with TRBJ1-4; 9 bases fit TRBD1. Losses at the gene ends were 4 bases for V and 11 bases for J; bases not matched to a gene: 8. Germline V gene sequence: CDR1 MNHEY, CDR2 SVGAGI. There are 14 residues in the CDR3. The CDR3 nucleotides are TGTGCCAGCAGTTCGTACAGGGGGCTGGAGAAACTGTTTTTT. This translates into CASSSYRGLEKLFF.

This clonotype has more than one count but fewer than ten. The genes are TRBV5-1 and TRBJ1-5; D is uncertain. Germline V gene lookup returns CDR1 SGHRS and CDR2 YFSETQ. Trimming pared 1 base from V and 3 bases from J, leaving 5 bases between. The length of the CDR3 is 13 residues. The CDR3 bases are TGCGCCAGCAGCTTGTCGGACAATCAGCCCCAGCATTTT. This translates into CASSLSDNQPQHF.

This chain connects TRBV10-3 to TRBJ2-1; 9 positions match TRBD1. The CDR3 covers 14 residues. Germline CDR1 reads ENHRY; CDR2 reads SYGVKD. The V and J ends lost 2 bases and 9 bases, in that order; junction bases with no gene match: 5. The CDR3 region is CAISEGQGSIEQFF. DNA of the CDR3: TGTGCCATCAGTGAGGGACAGGGGTCGATTGAGCAGTTCTTC.

In this sample, this clonotype turned up a few times. The chain combines TRBV20-1 with TRBJ2-5; 7 nucleotides agree with TRBD2. The CDR3 loop spans 14 amino acids. With V trimmed by 1 base and J by 9 bases, 11 bases remained unmatched. Germline V gene lookup returns CDR1 DFQATT and CDR2 SNEGSKA (reference sequence). The CDR3 DNA is TGCAGTGCTAGAGGTCCTAGCGGCCCTATGGCCCAGTACTTC. Protein: CSARGPSGPMAQYF.

There are a few counts of this clonotype. The chain uses TRBV7-3 and TRBJ2-1, with 8 bases identical to TRBD2. The CDR3 contains 13 residues. CDR1 is SGHTA and CDR2 is FQGTGA in the germline V gene. Unmatched junction bases numbered 4, after V lost 5 bases and J lost 7 bases. CDR3 region: CASSPGGRNEQFF. The DNA of the CDR3 is TGTGCCAGCAGCCCGGGGGGGCGGAATGAGCAGTTCTTC.

This CDR3 is CASISSGTGKVGELFF. CDR3 DNA sequence: TGTGCCAGCATATCGTCCGGGACAGGGAAGGTCGGGGAGCTGTTTTTT. The rearrangement links TRBV3-1 to TRBJ2-2; TRBD1 agrees at 9 bases. The ends lost 7 bases at V and 7 bases at J; junction bases unmatched: 13. This CDR3 is built from 16 residues. Per the germline V gene, CDR1 is LGHDT and CDR2 is YNNKEL (reference sequence).

This clonotype was observed a handful of times. This CDR3 reads CASSRAGTTSYEQYF. The CDR3 DNA follows: TGTGCCAGCAGCCGAGCCGGGACAACTTCCTACGAGCAGTACTTC. The chain employs TRBV7-9 and TRBJ2-7; TRBD1 might be the D (6 bases). Germline lookup yields CDR1 SEHNR and CDR2 FQNEAQ (reference sequence). V was trimmed by 5 bases and J by 1 base, leaving 15 bases between them. This CDR3 is 15 amino acids long. The complete variable domain, with remaining parts taken from reference TRBV7-9 and TRBJ2-7, reads DTGVSQNPRHKITKRGQNVTFRCDPISEHNRLYWYRQTLGQGPEFLTYFQNEAQLEKSRLLSDRFSAERPKGSFSTLEIQRTEQGDSAMYLCASSRAGTTSYEQYFGPGTRLTVT.

This clonotype was found a few times. V usage is TRBV27 and J usage is TRBJ2-1; D is undetermined. Looked up from germline, CDR1 is MNHEY and CDR2 is SMNVEV (reference sequence). V lost 1 base, J lost 6 bases, and 16 bases lay in between. The CDR3 runs to 16 residues. Here the CDR3 reads CASSLWGRFGFNEQFF. The DNA for the CDR3 is TGTGCCAGCAGTTTATGGGGTCGGTTTGGATTCAATGAGCAGTTCTTC.

This clonotype came up a few times. The chain employs TRBV9 and TRBJ2-1; D not resolved. CDR3 size: 15 residues. The germline CDR1 and CDR2 sequences are SGDLS and YYNGEE. Trimming removed 0 bases at V and 1 base at J, with 8 bases between. CDR3 region: CASSVDSRSYNEQFF. The CDR3 DNA sequence: TGTGCCAGCAGCGTAGACTCTAGGTCCTACAATGAGCAGTTCTTC.

This clonotype was picked up a small number of times. The V call is TRBV5-4, the J call TRBJ2-2; 8 bases line up with TRBD2. Germline V CDR1 and CDR2: SGHNT, YYREEE (reference sequence). There are 17 residues in the CDR3. Germline trimming cut 7 bases from V and 4 bases from J; bases unmatched to any gene: 15. The CDR3 DNA reads as TGTGCCAGCGGCGAAGCGGCGGGGGGATCAGGCACCGGGGAGCTGTTTTTT. This gives the protein CASGEAAGGSGTGELFF.

The chain is built from TRBV7-2 and TRBJ1-4, with 7 bases identical to TRBD1. V shed 3 bases, J shed 4 bases, and the junction held 2 bases outside the gene matches. Germline CDR1 reads SGHTA; CDR2 reads FQGNSA. The CDR3 is 14 residues long. The CDR3 spells CASSLTGSNEKLFF. The CDR3 DNA sequence: TGTGCCAGCAGCTTGACAGGGAGTAATGAAAAACTGTTTTTT.

This clonotype turned up a few times. The chain combines TRBV10-3 with TRBJ2-2, with TRBD2 as a possible D gene (7 bases). V lost 11 bases, J lost 3 bases, and 16 bases lay in between. The CDR3 is 14 residues long. CDR1 and CDR2 from the germline V gene are ENHRY and SYGVKD. CDR3 residues: CAAGRGADTGELFF. CDR3 DNA sequence: TGTGCCGCAGGACGGGGGGCCGACACCGGGGAGCTGTTTTTT.

The chain uses TRBV7-2 and TRBJ2-1, with 9 bases matching TRBD1. Losses at the gene ends were 1 base for V and 8 bases for J; bases not matched to a gene: 6. The CDR3 is 15 residues long. The germline V gene encodes CDR1 SGHTA and CDR2 FQGNSA. DNA of the CDR3: TGTGCCAGCAGCTTAGGGTTAACAGGGGGCCATGAGCAGTTCTTC. Translation gives CASSLGLTGGHEQFF.

This clonotype has just a few counts. The chain combines TRBV5-1 with TRBJ2-1; TRBD1 matches 9 bases. The V and J ends lost 2 bases and 7 bases, in that order; junction bases with no gene match: 7. This CDR3 has 15 residues. Germline-derived CDR1 and CDR2 are SGHRS and YFSETQ. The CDR3 is CASSFRDRAANEQFF. The CDR3 DNA follows: TGCGCCAGCAGCTTCCGGGACAGGGCGGCTAATGAGCAGTTCTTC.

The rearrangement joins TRBV5-4 to TRBJ1-2; D is unresolved. V was trimmed by 1 base and J by 4 bases, leaving 8 bases between them. CDR1 and CDR2 from the germline V gene are SGHNT and YYREEE (reference sequence). The length of the CDR3 is 13 residues. CDR3 sequence: CASSLRTLYGYTF. CDR3 nucleotides: TGTGCCAGCAGCTTGCGTACTCTCTATGGCTACACCTTC. The whole variable domain, filled in from reference TRBV5-4 and TRBJ1-2, reads ETGVTQSPTHLIKTRGQQVTLRCSSQSGHNTVSWYQQALGQGPQFIFQYYREEENGRGNFPPRFSGLQFPNYSSELNVNALELDDSALYLCASSLRTLYGYTFGSGTRLTVV.

This clonotype was seen a few times. The genes are TRBV5-1 and TRBJ2-7; tentatively, D is TRBD2 (7 bases). The germline V gene has CDR1 SGHRS and CDR2 YFSETQ. Between the trimmed V and J ends, which lost 1 base and 2 bases, there was a span of 10 bases. The CDR3 covers 14 residues. CDR3 bases: TGCGCCAGCAGCTTGAGGGAGGGGGCCTACGAGCAGTACGTC. It translates to CASSLREGAYEQYV.